The sequence of this TCR beta chain was determined in a study of breast tumors, draining lymph nodes, adjacent tissues. Broader study findings: Tumor TCR diversity was below lymph nodes but above nontumor tissue.

Concerning this clonotype itself: The antigen is undetermined.

Breast cancer patients provided tissue from their axillary draining lymph nodes. One entry per CDR3 protein results from TCRdb running MiXCR on the multiplex PCR reads. The sample lists approximately 170,000 distinct CDR3 sequences, around a third seen once, with over 3.5% in the top ten. The CDR3 is 15 amino acids. Germline loops: CDR1 MNHEY, CDR2 SMNVEV (reference sequence). V shed 3 bases and J shed 0 bases, with 10 bases lying between them. Sequencing input: axillary lymph node tissue. This clonotype was obtained from a female donor with breast cancer. Some clones in this sample may be carry-over from other donors' samples. This chain connects TRBV27 to TRBJ2-3; the D gene is possibly TRBD2 (5 bases). CDR3 loop: CASSLSRASTDTQYF. The DNA for the CDR3 is TGTGCCAGCAGTTTGTCGAGGGCTAGCACAGATACGCAGTATTTT.